One and the same sample provided the 12 T cell receptor beta chains below, sequenced in a study of OX40 agonist ivuxolimab in advanced cancers. Measured with immunoSEQ multiplex PCR; TCRdb has only the in-frame clones, and not every one. The data contain about 20,000 clones, 83% of them seen just once; the ten biggest clones take up 21%. Material: CD4+ or CD8+ T cells sorted from blood, obtained in a trial of the OX40 agonist ivuxolimab. These receptor sequences come from an adult with an advanced solid tumor such as melanoma, head and neck, liver or kidney cancer.

This clone was detected a few times. J is TRBJ2-3 and V is TRBV5-5; no clear D. Trimming took off 3 bases at V and 3 bases at J, with 11 bases between the two ends. The CDR3 has 14 amino acids. Looked up from germline, CDR1 is SGHKS and CDR2 is YYEKEE (reference sequence). CDR3 nucleotides: TGTGCCAGCAGCTCAAAGGGTTTGACAGATACGCAGTATTTT. It codes for CASSSKGLTDTQYF. Variable domain in full (rest from reference TRBV5-5 and TRBJ2-3): DAGVTQSPTHLIKTRGQQVTLRCSPISGHKSVSWYQQVLGQGPQFIFQYYEKEERGRGNFPDRFSARQFPNYSSELNVNALLLGDSALYLCASSSKGLTDTQYFGPGTRLTVL.

The chain uses TRBV30 and TRBJ1-2; 7 nucleotides line up with TRBD1. CDR3 length: 15 amino acids. Losses at the gene ends were 2 bases for V and 5 bases for J; bases not matched to a gene: 11. Germline assignment: CDR1 GTSNPN and CDR2 SVGIG (reference sequence). The CDR3 nucleotides are TGTGCCTGGAGTCCGTTGGGACAGAACTTATATGGCTACACCTTC. As protein: CAWSPLGQNLYGYTF.

V is TRBV10-3 and J is TRBJ2-1, with 7 positions matching TRBD1. This CDR3 comprises 15 residues. The germline V gene encodes CDR1 ENHRY and CDR2 SYGVKD. The J segment lost 3 bases and the V segment lost 7 bases, leaving 9 bases of the junction unmatched. CDR3 nucleotide sequence: TGTGCCATCACCCCAGGGACAGACCTCTACAATGAGCAGTTCTTC. Its translation is CAITPGTDLYNEQFF.

Only a few counts were recorded for this clone. The CDR3 reads CASFSGQANTEAFF. The CDR3 DNA follows: TGTGCCAGCTTCTCGGGGCAGGCCAACACTGAAGCTTTCTTT. V is TRBV6-5 and J is TRBJ1-1; D is possibly TRBD1 (5 bases). The V gene's germline CDR1 is MNHEY and CDR2 SVGAGI. Trimming removed 8 bases from V and 2 bases from J, with 15 bases in between. The CDR3 consists of 14 residues.

The V and J genes are TRBV2 and TRBJ2-7; possible D gene TRBD1, 6 bases. V shed 7 bases and J shed 1 base, with 8 bases lying between them. Germline CDR1 SNHLY, CDR2 FYNNEI. The CDR3 is made up of 12 amino acids. CDR3 nucleotides: TGTGCCAGCACGGACAGATCCTACGAGCAGTACTTC. It encodes CASTDRSYEQYF.

This clone was detected a few times. This chain joins TRBV10-1 and TRBJ2-7; D ambiguous. The CDR3 is 11 amino acids. Trimming took off 3 bases at V and 7 bases at J, with 7 bases between the two ends. Germline V lookup: CDR1 WNHNN, CDR2 SYGVQD (reference sequence). The CDR3 spells CASSDGREQYF. The CDR3 nucleotides read TGCGCCAGCAGTGATGGTAGGGAGCAGTACTTC.

The rearrangement uses TRBV5-6 and TRBJ1-2; unclear D gene. This CDR3 comprises 11 residues. Germline V CDR1 and CDR2: SGHDT, YYEEEE. V lost 2 bases, J lost 8 bases, and 7 bases lay in between. CDR3 loop: CASSFVGGYTF. CDR3 in DNA: TGTGCCAGCAGCTTTGTCGGGGGCTACACCTTC.

The chain links TRBV19 to TRBJ2-7; 11 nucleotides align to TRBD2. The germline CDR1 and CDR2 sequences are LNHDA and SQIVND (reference sequence). With 5 bases clipped from V and 0 bases from J, the junction kept 3 bases outside the gene matches. The CDR3 consists of 15 residues. CDR3 coding DNA: TGTGCCAGTAGTGCCGGACTAGCGGGCTCCTACGAGCAGTACTTC. Translation: CASSAGLAGSYEQYF.

V usage is TRBV13 and J usage is TRBJ2-7; 11 nucleotides align to TRBD1. CDR3 length equals 14 residues. The germline V gene has CDR1 PRHDT and CDR2 FYEKMQ (reference sequence). V lost 2 bases and J lost 6; bases outside the gene matches: 3. CDR3 nucleotide sequence: TGTGCCAGCAGCTTATGGACAGGGGGCGCCGAGCAGTACTTC. Encoded protein: CASSLWTGGAEQYF.

This clone was recorded only once. A read error may produce the germline difference seen at one junction end. The same CDR3 arises from other DNA sequences in this sample as well. The rearrangement joins TRBV5-5 to TRBJ1-2; tentative D call: TRBD1 (5 bases). The CDR3 has 11 amino acids. Germline V gives CDR1 SGHKS, CDR2 YYEKEE (reference sequence). CDR3 loop: CASTEVRGYTF. CDR3 DNA sequence: TGTGCCAGCACGGAGGTGAGGGGCTACACCTTT.

This chain connects TRBV7-9 to TRBJ2-7; a weak D match, TRBD2 (7 bases). The ends were cut back, 8 bases at V and 5 bases at J, with 19 bases in the middle. This CDR3 region has 14 residues. Germline V CDR1 and CDR2: SEHNR, FQNEAQ (reference sequence). CDR3 amino acids: CASHARGGTDEQYF. CDR3 bases: TGTGCCAGCCATGCAAGGGGGGGAACCGACGAGCAGTACTTC.

The V and J genes are TRBV28 and TRBJ2-3; no reliable D call. The germline gives CDR1 MDHEN, CDR2 SYDVKM. The CDR3 has 13 residues. The ends were cut back, 4 bases at V and 2 bases at J, with 7 bases in the middle. Written as DNA, the CDR3 is TGTGCCAGCAGTTATGGAGTCACAGATACGCAGTATTTT. Translated: CASSYGVTDTQYF.